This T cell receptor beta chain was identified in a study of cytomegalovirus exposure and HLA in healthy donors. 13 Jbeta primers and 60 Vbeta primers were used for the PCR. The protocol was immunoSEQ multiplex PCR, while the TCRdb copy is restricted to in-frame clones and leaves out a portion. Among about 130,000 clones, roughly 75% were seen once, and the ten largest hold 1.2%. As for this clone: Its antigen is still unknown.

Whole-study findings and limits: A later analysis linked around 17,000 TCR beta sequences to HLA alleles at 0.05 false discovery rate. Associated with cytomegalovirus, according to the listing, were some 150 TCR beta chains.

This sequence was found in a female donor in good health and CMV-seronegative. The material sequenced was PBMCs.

The CDR3 loop is CASSLDLGGLGYTF. The CDR3 nucleotides read TGTGCCAGCAGCTTAGATTTGGGAGGGCTTGGCTACACCTTC. The chain links TRBV11-2 to TRBJ1-2, with D unclear. Trimming removed 0 bases from V and 7 bases from J, with 12 bases in between. Germline V CDR1 and CDR2: SGHAT, FQNNGV. This CDR3 is built from 14 residues. The full variable domain, rest sourced from reference TRBV11-2 and TRBJ1-2, is EAGVAQSPRYKIIEKRQSVAFWCNPISGHATLYWYQQILGQGPKLLIQFQNNGVVDDSQLPKDRFSAERLKGVDSTLKIQPAKLEDSAVYLCASSLDLGGLGYTFGSGTRLTVV.